This T cell receptor beta chain was identified in a study of cytomegalovirus exposure and HLA in healthy donors. Germline CDR1 is GTSNPN and CDR2 is SVGIG (reference sequence). The CDR3 is made up of 12 amino acids. V lost 5 bases, J lost 4 bases, and 11 bases lay in between. PCR involved 60 Vbeta and 13 Jbeta primers. The protocol was immunoSEQ multiplex PCR, while the TCRdb copy is restricted to in-frame clones and leaves out a portion. The data hold 180,000 or so clones, with around 80% observed a single time. The chain couples TRBV30 to TRBJ1-1; the D is unclear. Sequencing input: PBMCs. This receptor was taken from a woman in her twenties or thirties in good health and CMV-seronegative. Written as DNA, the CDR3 is TGTGCCTGGCAGCCGACTGGCACTGAAGCTTTCTTT. Translating it yields CAWQPTGTEAFF.